This T cell receptor beta chain was profiled in a study of shared clonotypes between healthy human individuals. Profiled with immunoSEQ multiplex PCR; TCRdb holds only in-frame clones, not every one. The sample lists millions of clones, more than 80% occurring once. On this clone: This sample includes further DNA sequences coding for the same CDR3.

With 7 bases clipped from V and 5 bases from J, the junction kept 1 base outside the gene matches. Looked up from germline, CDR1 is SQVTM and CDR2 is ANQGSEA. The CDR3 sequence is 12 residues long. The sequenced sample was naive CD4+ T cells sorted from blood. As for subset: CD45RA+ positively selected. This chain links TRBV29-1 with TRBJ2-2, with 10 positions matching TRBD1. The receptor comes from a man between 18 and 35 years old in good health. The CDR3 sequence is CSGDRGTGELFF. In DNA, the CDR3 is TGCAGCGGGGACAGGGGAACCGGGGAGCTGTTTTTT.